A selection of T cell receptor beta chains follows, all from one sample in a study of shared clonotypes between healthy human individuals. Repertoires were generated with immunoSEQ multiplex PCR, while TCRdb's copy carries only in-frame clones and drops some. The repertoire includes millions of clones, just over 90% of them detected once, and 0.39% sits in the top ten. The sequencing sample was made of naive CD4+ T cells from PBMCs. The receptors stem from a man between 18 and 29 years old in good health. Some clones in this sample may be carry-over from other donors' samples. Both conserved end residues are part of each CDR3. D genes are given only for firm matches. Clone size is shown for a subset of rows, as once, few, many or a class of expanded clone.

V gene	clone size	D gene	J gene	CDR3 DNA	CDR3 protein
TRBV14	NA	TRBD1	TRBJ1-1	TGTGCCAGCAGCCGGCAGACAGGGGGGAACACTGAAGCTTTCTTT	CASSRQTGGNTEAFF
TRBV4-1	once	TRBD2	TRBJ2-1	TGCGCCAGCAGCCAGGGCGGTCAGCGGGAGAGGTCCAATGAGCAGTTCTTC	CASSQGGQRERSNEQFF
TRBV5-1	NA	NA	TRBJ2-5	TGCGCCAGCAGCGACTGGCGGGCTGAGACCCAGTACTTC	CASSDWRAETQYF
TRBV18	NA	TRBD1	TRBJ2-2	TGTGCCAGCTCATATGACAGGGGGAACACCGGGGAGCTGTTTTTT	CASSYDRGNTGELFF
TRBV9	once	TRBD1	TRBJ1-5	TGTGCCAGCAACGTAGTGGGACAGGGGGTGCGGTTCAATCAGCCCCAGCATTTT	CASNVVGQGVRFNQPQHF
TRBV5-1	NA	TRBD1	TRBJ2-7	TGCGCCAGCAGCATCCGGACAGGGCGAGGCTACGAGCAGTACTTC	CASSIRTGRGYEQYF
TRBV5-1	NA	NA	TRBJ2-7	TGCGCCAGCAGCTTGGTGGCTAGCTGGAGGGACGAGCAGTACTTC	CASSLVASWRDEQYF
TRBV28	NA	NA	TRBJ2-2	TGTGCCAGCAGTCCTAACCCAGGGGCCGGCGGGAGCCCCGGGGAGCTGTTTTTT	CASSPNPGAGGSPGELFF
TRBV7-9	once	NA	TRBJ2-5	TGTGCCAGCAGCGAAACCCCGGGTGGGAAAGAGACCCAGTACTTC	CASSETPGGKETQYF
TRBV4-1	once	NA	TRBJ2-5	TGCGCCAGCAGCCCAACTAGTGGAGAGACCCAGTACTTC	CASSPTSGETQYF
TRBV7-3	NA	NA	TRBJ2-3	TGTGCCAGCAGCTTAAAGGGCCCGGGGACAGATACGCAGTATTTT	CASSLKGPGTDTQYF
TRBV7-2	NA	TRBD2	TRBJ2-7	TGTGCCAGCAGCCCGACTAGCGGGAGGTGGGGCTACGAGCAGTACTTC	CASSPTSGRWGYEQYF
TRBV10-2	NA	TRBD2	TRBJ2-3	TGCGCCAGCAGGGCTAGCGGTAGCACAGATACGCAGTATTTT	CASRASGSTDTQYF
TRBV4-1	NA	NA	TRBJ1-1	TGCGCCAGCAGCCAAACCTCCCCGGGCGCTGAAGCTTTCTTT	CASSQTSPGAEAFF
TRBV6-1	NA	NA	TRBJ1-3	TGTGCCAGCCTGTCGGGGAGCACTGGAAACACCATATATTTT	CASLSGSTGNTIYF
TRBV7-2	NA	NA	TRBJ2-4	TGTGCCAGCAGCCCACAGGGCAGAATAGTAAGAAACATTCAGTACTTC	CASSPQGRIVRNIQYF
TRBV25-1	NA	NA	TRBJ1-2	TGTGCCAGCAGTGAATATCTCTATGGCTACACCTTC	CASSEYLYGYTF
TRBV4-1	NA	TRBD2	TRBJ2-7	TGCGCCAGCAGCCATTCGTCGGGAGGGCCCCAGTGGGAGCAGTACTTC	CASSHSSGGPQWEQYF
TRBV4-2	NA	NA	TRBJ1-2	TGTGCCAGCAGCCAAGCGGGGACTAACTATGGCTACACCTTC	CASSQAGTNYGYTF
TRBV5-6	NA	TRBD1	TRBJ2-5	TGTGCCAGCAGCTTGGGACAGGGGGGATACGGAGAGACCCAGTACTTC	CASSLGQGGYGETQYF
TRBV5-1	NA	NA	TRBJ2-2	TGCGCCAGCAGCTCGCAAGGGGACCCCGGGGAGCTGTTTTTT	CASSSQGDPGELFF
TRBV5-5	NA	TRBD1	TRBJ1-4	TGTGCCAGCAGCCCGTACAGGGGAGGGGATGGTGAAAAACTGTTTTTT	CASSPYRGGDGEKLFF
TRBV15	NA	NA	TRBJ2-3	TGTGCCACCAGCCCCAGGGACCGCACAGATACGCAGTATTTT	CATSPRDRTDTQYF
TRBV5-1	NA	TRBD1	TRBJ1-1	TGCGCCAGCAGCCCGGGACAGGGGCTCTTGAACACTGAAGCTTTCTTT	CASSPGQGLLNTEAFF
TRBV5-6	NA	NA	TRBJ1-4	TGTGCCAGCAGCTCGCTCAGGGGAACTAATGAAAAACTGTTTTTT	CASSSLRGTNEKLFF
TRBV2	NA	NA	TRBJ2-2	TGTGCCAGCATGATGCAGGGTGGGAACACCGGGGAGCTGTTTTTT	CASMMQGGNTGELFF
TRBV6-1	NA	TRBD1	TRBJ2-3	TGTGCCAGCAGCCTCCGGGACAGGACAGATACGCAGTATTTT	CASSLRDRTDTQYF
TRBV11-2	NA	NA	TRBJ1-5	TGTGCCAGCAGCTTGGGGGGGAGCAATCAGCCCCAGCATTTT	CASSLGGSNQPQHF
TRBV12-5	NA	NA	TRBJ2-5	TGTGCTAGTGGTTTGGTAGGGGCAGGGACCCAGTACTTC	CASGLVGAGTQYF
TRBV28	NA	NA	TRBJ1-2	TGTGCCAGCAGTTTAACCCAACAGAACTATGGCTACACCTTC	CASSLTQQNYGYTF
TRBV28	NA	NA	TRBJ1-1	TGTGCCAGCAGTTTGGGTGGAGCGCAGCTGAACACTGAAGCTTTCTTT	CASSLGGAQLNTEAFF
TRBV19	NA	NA	TRBJ1-4	TGTGCCAGTAGCAAAAGGGCAGGGCGTGCAACTAATGAAAAACTGTTTTTT	CASSKRAGRATNEKLFF
TRBV6-1	NA	NA	TRBJ2-2	TGTGCCAGCACTCGACAGCACACCGGGGAGCTGTTTTTT	CASTRQHTGELFF
TRBV28	NA	NA	TRBJ2-3	TGTGCCAGCAGCCCCCTGGATACGCAGTATTTT	CASSPLDTQYF
TRBV5-1	NA	NA	TRBJ2-1	TGCGCCAGCAGCTCGGAGGGACAGAGGGGGCTAGCGGGTCGCGATGAGCAGTTCTTC	CASSSEGQRGLAGRDEQFF
TRBV28	NA	TRBD1	TRBJ1-2	TGTGCCAGCAGCGGACAGGGCGGAAACTATGGCTACACCTTC	CASSGQGGNYGYTF